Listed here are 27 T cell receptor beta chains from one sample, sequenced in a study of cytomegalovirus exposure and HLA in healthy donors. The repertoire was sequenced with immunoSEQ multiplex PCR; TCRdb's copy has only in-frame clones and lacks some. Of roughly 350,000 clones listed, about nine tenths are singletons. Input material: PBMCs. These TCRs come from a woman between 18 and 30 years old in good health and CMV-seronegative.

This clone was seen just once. The chain's CDR3 is CASSDQGANTEAFF. The CDR3 region has the DNA TGCGCCAGCAGCGACCAAGGGGCGAACACTGAAGCTTTCTTT. V gene TRBV5-1 combines with J gene TRBJ1-1; D may be TRBD1 (5 bases). With 4 bases removed from V and 1 base from J, the gap between germline ends came to 11 bases. The CDR3 length is 14 residues. The germline gives CDR1 SGHRS, CDR2 YFSETQ.

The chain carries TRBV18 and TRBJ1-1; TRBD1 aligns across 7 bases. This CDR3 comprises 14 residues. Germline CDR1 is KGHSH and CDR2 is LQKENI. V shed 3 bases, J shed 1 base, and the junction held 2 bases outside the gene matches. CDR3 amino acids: CASSPRQGNTEAFF. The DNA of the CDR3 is TGTGCCAGCTCACCCAGACAGGGGAACACTGAAGCTTTCTTT.

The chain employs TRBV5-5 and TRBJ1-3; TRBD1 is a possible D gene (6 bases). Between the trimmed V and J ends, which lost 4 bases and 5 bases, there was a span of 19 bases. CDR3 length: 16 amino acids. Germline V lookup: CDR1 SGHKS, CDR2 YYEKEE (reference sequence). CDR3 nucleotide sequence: TGTGCCAGCAGCCCACTTACGGCAGGGGCTAGAAACACCATATATTTT. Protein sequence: CASSPLTAGARNTIYF.

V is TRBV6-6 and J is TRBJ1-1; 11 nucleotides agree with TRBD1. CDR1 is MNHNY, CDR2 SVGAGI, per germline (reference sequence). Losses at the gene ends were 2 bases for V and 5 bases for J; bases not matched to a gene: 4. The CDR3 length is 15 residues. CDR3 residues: CASSYLDRGLTEAFF. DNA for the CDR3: TGTGCCAGCAGTTACCTGGACAGGGGGCTGACTGAAGCTTTCTTT.

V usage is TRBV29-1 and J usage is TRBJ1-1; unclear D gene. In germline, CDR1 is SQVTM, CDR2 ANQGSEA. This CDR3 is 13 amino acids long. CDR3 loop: CSVHQVLNTEAFF. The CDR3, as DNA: TGCAGTGTACACCAGGTCCTGAACACTGAAGCTTTCTTT. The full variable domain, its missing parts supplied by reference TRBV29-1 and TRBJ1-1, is SAVISQKPSRDICQRGTSLTIQCQVDSQVTMMFWYRQQPGQSLTLIATANQGSEATYESGFVIDKFPISRPNLTFSTLTVSNMSPEDSSIYLCSVHQVLNTEAFFGQGTRLTVV.

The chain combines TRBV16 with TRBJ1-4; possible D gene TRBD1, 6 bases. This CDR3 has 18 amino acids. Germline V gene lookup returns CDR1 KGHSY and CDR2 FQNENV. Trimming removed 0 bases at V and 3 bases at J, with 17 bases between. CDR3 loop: CASSQSIGQQAANEKLFF. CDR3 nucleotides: TGTGCCAGCAGCCAATCGATAGGACAGCAGGCGGCTAATGAAAAACTGTTTTTT.

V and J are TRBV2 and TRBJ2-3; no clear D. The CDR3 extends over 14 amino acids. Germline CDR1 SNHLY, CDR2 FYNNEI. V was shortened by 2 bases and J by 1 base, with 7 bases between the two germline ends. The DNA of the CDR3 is TGTGCCAGCAGTGAAATCTCAGGCACAGATACGCAGTATTTT. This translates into CASSEISGTDTQYF.

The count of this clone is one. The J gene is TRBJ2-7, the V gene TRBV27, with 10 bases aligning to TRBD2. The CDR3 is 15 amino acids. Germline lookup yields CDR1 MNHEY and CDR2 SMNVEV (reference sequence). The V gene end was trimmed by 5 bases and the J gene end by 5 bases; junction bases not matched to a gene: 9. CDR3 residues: CASSRGAGGRNEQYF. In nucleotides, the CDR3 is TGTGCCAGCAGTCGTGGAGCGGGAGGGAGGAACGAGCAGTACTTC.

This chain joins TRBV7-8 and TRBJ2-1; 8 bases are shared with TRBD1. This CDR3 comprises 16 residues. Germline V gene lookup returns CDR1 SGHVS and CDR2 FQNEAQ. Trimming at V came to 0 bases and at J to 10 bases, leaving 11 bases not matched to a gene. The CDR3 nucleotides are TGTGCCAGCAGCTTAGCGTTTTTAGGGGACAGGAAAGAGCAGTTCTTC. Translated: CASSLAFLGDRKEQFF.

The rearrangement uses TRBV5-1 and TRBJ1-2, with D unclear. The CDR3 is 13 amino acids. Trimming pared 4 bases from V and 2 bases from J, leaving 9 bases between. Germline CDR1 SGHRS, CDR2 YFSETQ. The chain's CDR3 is CASSREGNYGYTF. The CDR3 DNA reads TGCGCCAGCAGCAGGGAGGGCAACTATGGCTACACCTTC.

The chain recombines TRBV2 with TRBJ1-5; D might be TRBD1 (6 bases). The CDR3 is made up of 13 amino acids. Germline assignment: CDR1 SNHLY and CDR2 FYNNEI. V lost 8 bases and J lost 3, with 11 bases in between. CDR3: CASRWDTNQPQHF. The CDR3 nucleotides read TGTGCCAGCCGGTGGGACACCAATCAGCCCCAGCATTTT.

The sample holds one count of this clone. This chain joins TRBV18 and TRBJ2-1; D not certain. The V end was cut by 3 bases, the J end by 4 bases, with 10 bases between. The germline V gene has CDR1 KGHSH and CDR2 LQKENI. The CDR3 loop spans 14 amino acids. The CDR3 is CASSPVGSYNEQFF. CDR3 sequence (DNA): TGTGCCAGCTCACCGGTTGGCAGTTACAATGAGCAGTTCTTC.

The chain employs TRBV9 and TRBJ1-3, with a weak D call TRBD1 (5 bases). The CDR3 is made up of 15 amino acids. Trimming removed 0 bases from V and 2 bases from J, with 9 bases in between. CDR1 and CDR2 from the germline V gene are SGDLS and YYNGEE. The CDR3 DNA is TGTGCCAGCAGCGTAGCTGGGGCCGCTGGAAACACCATATATTTT. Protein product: CASSVAGAAGNTIYF.

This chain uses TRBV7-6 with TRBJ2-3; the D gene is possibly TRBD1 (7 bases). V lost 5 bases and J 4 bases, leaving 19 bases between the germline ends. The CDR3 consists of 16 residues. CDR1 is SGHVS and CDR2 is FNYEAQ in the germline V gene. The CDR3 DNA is TGTGCCAGCAGCCAGGGGGGATTGGGGGTTTCAGATACGCAGTATTTT. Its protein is CASSQGGLGVSDTQYF.

CDR3 amino acids: CASSLRGSGYEQYF. CDR3 nucleotide sequence: TGTGCCAGCAGCTTGAGGGGGTCTGGCTACGAGCAGTACTTC. The genes are TRBV5-6 and TRBJ2-7, with a weak D call TRBD1 (6 bases). Germline V gene lookup returns CDR1 SGHDT and CDR2 YYEEEE. Trimming took 1 base from V and 3 from J, leaving 11 bases between them. The CDR3 runs 14 residues.

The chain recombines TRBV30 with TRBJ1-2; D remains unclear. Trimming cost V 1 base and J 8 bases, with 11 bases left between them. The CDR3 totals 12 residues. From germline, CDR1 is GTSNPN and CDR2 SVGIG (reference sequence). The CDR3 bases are TGTGCCTGGAGTGCCGGGGTTGGCGGCTACACCTTC. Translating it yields CAWSAGVGGYTF.

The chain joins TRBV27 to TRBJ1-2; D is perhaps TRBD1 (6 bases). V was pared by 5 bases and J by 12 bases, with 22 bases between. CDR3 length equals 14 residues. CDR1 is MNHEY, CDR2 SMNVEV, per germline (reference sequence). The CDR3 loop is CASSLNLVTGSHTF. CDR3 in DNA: TGTGCCAGCAGTCTTAACCTTGTGACAGGCAGCCACACCTTC.

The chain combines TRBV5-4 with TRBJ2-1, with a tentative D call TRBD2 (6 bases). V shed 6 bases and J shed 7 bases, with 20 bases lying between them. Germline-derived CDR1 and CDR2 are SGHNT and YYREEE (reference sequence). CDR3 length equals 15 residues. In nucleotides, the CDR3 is TGTGCCAGCACCCCCCCTAGCGACCCTTGGAATGAGCAGTTCTTC. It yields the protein CASTPPSDPWNEQFF. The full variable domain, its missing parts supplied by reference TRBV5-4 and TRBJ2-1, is ETGVTQSPTHLIKTRGQQVTLRCSSQSGHNTVSWYQQALGQGPQFIFQYYREEENGRGNFPPRFSGLQFPNYSSELNVNALELDDSALYLCASTPPSDPWNEQFFGPGTRLTVL.

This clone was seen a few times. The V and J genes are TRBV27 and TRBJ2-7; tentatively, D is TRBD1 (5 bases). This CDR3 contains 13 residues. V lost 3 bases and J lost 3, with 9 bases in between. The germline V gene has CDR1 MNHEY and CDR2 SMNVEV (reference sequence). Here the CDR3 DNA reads TGTGCCAGCAGTTTGGAACAGGACTACGAGCAGTACTTC. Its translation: CASSLEQDYEQYF.

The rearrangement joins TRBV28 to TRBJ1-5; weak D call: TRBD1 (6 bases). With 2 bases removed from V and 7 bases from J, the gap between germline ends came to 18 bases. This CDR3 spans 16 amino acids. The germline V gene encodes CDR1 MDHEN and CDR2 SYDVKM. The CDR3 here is CASSLRGRGRGQPQHF. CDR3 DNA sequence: TGTGCCAGCAGTTTAAGGGGCAGGGGAAGAGGGCAGCCCCAGCATTTT.

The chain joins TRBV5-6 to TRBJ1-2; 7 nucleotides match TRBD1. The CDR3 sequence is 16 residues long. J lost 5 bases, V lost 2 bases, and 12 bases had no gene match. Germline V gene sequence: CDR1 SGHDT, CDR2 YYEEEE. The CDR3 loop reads CASSLGDRQGRYGYTF. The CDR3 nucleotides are TGTGCCAGCAGCTTAGGGGATAGACAGGGAAGGTATGGCTACACCTTC.

The DNA for the CDR3 is TGTGCCAGCAGCCAAGATATCTATCAAGAGACCCAGTACTTC. It codes for CASSQDIYQETQYF. The rearrangement links TRBV4-2 to TRBJ2-5; the D is unclear. The CDR3 contains 14 residues. V was trimmed by 0 bases and J by 2 bases, leaving 7 bases between them. In germline, CDR1 is LGHNA, CDR2 YNFKEQ.

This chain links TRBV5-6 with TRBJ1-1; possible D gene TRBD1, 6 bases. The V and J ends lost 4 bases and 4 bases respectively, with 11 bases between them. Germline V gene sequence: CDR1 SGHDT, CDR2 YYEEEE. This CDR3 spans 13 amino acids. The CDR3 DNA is TGTGCCAGCAGCAAAACAGGGTCCACTGAAGCTTTCTTT. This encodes CASSKTGSTEAFF. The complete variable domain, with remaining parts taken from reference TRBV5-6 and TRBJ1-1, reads DAGVTQSPTHLIKTRGQQVTLRCSPKSGHDTVSWYQQALGQGPQFIFQYYEEEERQRGNFPDRFSGHQFPNYSSELNVNALLLGDSALYLCASSKTGSTEAFFGQGTRLTVV.

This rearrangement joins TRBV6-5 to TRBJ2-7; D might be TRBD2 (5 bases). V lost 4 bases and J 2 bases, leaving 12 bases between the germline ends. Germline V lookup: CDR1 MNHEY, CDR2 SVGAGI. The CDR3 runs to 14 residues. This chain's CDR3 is CASSSLAGPYEQYF. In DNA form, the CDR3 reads TGTGCCAGCAGTTCCCTGGCGGGCCCCTACGAGCAGTACTTC.

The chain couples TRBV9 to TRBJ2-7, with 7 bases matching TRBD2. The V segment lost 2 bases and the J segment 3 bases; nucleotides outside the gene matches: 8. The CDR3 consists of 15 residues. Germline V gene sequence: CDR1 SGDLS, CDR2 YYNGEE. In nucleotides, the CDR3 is TGTGCCAGCAGCGTGGGACGGGGGGTTAACTACGAGCAGTACTTC. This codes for CASSVGRGVNYEQYF.

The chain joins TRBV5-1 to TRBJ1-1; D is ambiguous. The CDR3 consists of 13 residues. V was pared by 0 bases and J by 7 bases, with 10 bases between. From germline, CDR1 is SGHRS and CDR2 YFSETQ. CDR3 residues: CASSLVSAGEAFF. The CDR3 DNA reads TGCGCCAGCAGCTTGGTGTCGGCAGGTGAAGCTTTCTTT.

The CDR3 reads CASSPQKTGGYGYTF. The DNA for the CDR3 is TGCGCCAGCAGCCCTCAAAAGACAGGGGGCTATGGCTACACCTTC. The chain uses TRBV4-3 and TRBJ1-2; 9 bases map to TRBD1. The junction had 7 bases not matched to a gene; V was cut back by 4 bases and J by 4 bases. Germline-derived CDR1 and CDR2 are LGHNA and YSLEER. The CDR3 is made up of 15 amino acids.